This TCR beta chain was recorded in a study of T cell repertoires in cytomegalovirus infection. Across the study: HLA-C-restricted CMV epitopes, recently identified, and well-studied HLA-B-restricted ones were used by the study. Public TCR beta signature analysis indicated the presence of both CMV infection and matching HLA type. Study observations and caveats: In two of eight donors, the top clonotype was HLA-C-restricted CMV-specific.

Comments on this clonotype: The antigen remains undetermined.

A single record per CDR3 protein comes from TCRdb applying MiXCR to the reads. This table holds approximately 110,000 distinct CDR3 sequences, roughly 30% found once. This CDR3 is 14 amino acids long. Germline V CDR1 and CDR2: SNHLY, FYNNEI. With 8 bases clipped from V and 7 bases from J, the junction kept 5 bases outside the gene matches. This TCR derives from a human donor in good health (CMV status not recorded). Some clones in this sample may be carry-over from other donors' samples. Material: CD8+ T cells from cultured PBMCs, obtained from culture after CMV antigen stimulation. The rearrangement joins TRBV2 to TRBJ1-6, with TRBD1 matching 10 bases. The CDR3 loop is CASFVGQGNSPLHF. CDR3 bases: TGTGCCAGCTTCGTGGGACAGGGGAATTCACCCCTCCACTTT.